This T cell receptor beta chain was retrieved from a study of blood T cell repertoires in COVID-19. About the research overall: The United States, Italy and Spain provided the acute and convalescent COVID-19 samples. T cells, B-cell-depleted T cells, or PBMCs supplied cDNA or gDNA.

Allocation to cohorts depended on clinical history reported by the participants. Recovery meant two consecutive negative NP/OP PCR tests, professional clearance, or resolved symptoms. Only in-frame clones appear in the TCRdb table, and some are missing; sequencing was by immunoSEQ multiplex PCR. The profile covers around 500,000 clones, with approximately 90% appearing a single time and around 8% taken by the ten largest. The source material was PBMCs or T cells enriched from blood (not recorded which). This clonotype was obtained from a woman in her fifties or sixties who had recovered from COVID-19.

CDR3 in DNA: TGTGCCAGTAGTCCCCGGGACAGGGACACAGATACGCAGTATTTT. Translation gives CASSPRDRDTDTQYF. The chain has TRBV19 and TRBJ2-3; 9 bases fit TRBD1. Germline CDR1 and CDR2: LNHDA and SQIVND (reference sequence). The CDR3 consists of 15 residues. V lost 5 bases to trimming and J lost 2 bases; unmatched junction nucleotides: 5.